Listed below are T cell receptor beta chains from one sample, sequenced in a study of cytomegalovirus exposure and HLA in healthy donors. Assay used: immunoSEQ multiplex PCR; TCRdb lists only in-frame clones, some missing. Of around 130,000 clones listed, over 75% are singletons. The sequenced material came from PBMCs. The origin of the receptors is a man aged 25-45 years in good health and CMV-seronegative. CDR3s include the opening cysteine and the closing phenylalanine or tryptophan. A D gene is named only where the DNA matches it firmly. Part of the rows lack a size; the others show once, few, many or a class for expanded clones.

abundance	v_gene	j_gene	d_gene	CDR3aa	CDR3nt
-	TRBV5-6	TRBJ2-7	-	CASSLEGASPYEQYF	TGTGCCAGCAGCTTGGAAGGGGCTTCCCCCTACGAGCAGTACTTC
-	TRBV27	TRBJ2-3	-	CASSWGTSTDTQYF	TGTGCCAGCAGTTGGGGGACTAGCACAGATACGCAGTATTTT
-	TRBV13	TRBJ1-6	-	CASSLGRVNSPLHF	TGTGCCAGCAGCTTGGGCAGGGTTAATTCACCCCTCCACTTT
-	TRBV7-9	TRBJ2-1	TRBD2	CASSPRGGPQRGNEQFF	TGTGCCAGCAGCCCGCGGGGGGGCCCACAAAGGGGCAATGAGCAGTTCTTC
-	TRBV2	TRBJ2-2	TRBD1	CASNGQGRNTGELFF	TGTGCCAGCAATGGACAGGGACGGAACACCGGGGAGCTGTTTTTT
-	TRBV6-5	TRBJ1-5	TRBD1	CASSRQGNQPQHF	TGTGCCAGCAGCCGACAGGGAAATCAGCCCCAGCATTTT
-	TRBV18	TRBJ2-3	TRBD2	CASSPLAGGTDTQYF	TGTGCCAGCTCACCACTCGCGGGGGGAACAGATACGCAGTATTTT
-	TRBV2	TRBJ2-7	-	CASSVDRTYEQYF	TGTGCCAGCAGTGTAGACAGGACCTACGAGCAGTACTTC
few	TRBV11-2	TRBJ2-6	-	CASSPQDSLGANVLTF	TGTGCCAGCAGCCCCCAGGACAGCCTGGGGGCCAACGTCCTGACTTTC
-	TRBV5-6	TRBJ2-3	-	CASSPTTTGTQYF	TGTGCCAGCAGCCCGACTACGACGGGCACGCAGTATTTT
-	TRBV28	TRBJ1-5	TRBD1	CASRTQGASNQPQHF	TGTGCCAGCAGAACACAGGGGGCTAGCAATCAGCCCCAGCATTTT
-	TRBV7-6	TRBJ2-3	TRBD2	CASSLGRTSGGSTDTQYF	TGTGCCAGCAGCTTAGGAAGGACTAGCGGGGGTAGCACAGATACGCAGTATTTT
-	TRBV5-4	TRBJ2-3	TRBD2	CASSATSGVEYF	TGTGCCAGCAGCGCGACTAGCGGCGTGGAGTATTTT
-	TRBV10-3	TRBJ2-3	-	CAIRAGLSTDTQYF	TGTGCCATCAGGGCGGGCCTGAGCACAGATACGCAGTATTTT
many	TRBV5-8	TRBJ1-1	TRBD1	CASRRGQLRSGTEAFF	TGTGCCAGCAGGAGGGGACAGCTAAGGTCGGGCACTGAAGCTTTCTTT
once	TRBV4-3	TRBJ1-1	-	CASSLRLNTEAFF	TGCGCCAGCAGCCTTCGTCTGAACACTGAAGCTTTCTTT
-	TRBV5-1	TRBJ1-1	TRBD1	CASSPGQGNTEAFF	TGCGCCAGCAGCCCTGGACAGGGGAACACTGAAGCTTTCTTT
-	TRBV9	TRBJ2-5	-	CASSVEGGGIQETQYF	TGTGCCAGCAGCGTAGAGGGGGGGGGAATCCAAGAGACCCAGTACTTC
-	TRBV19	TRBJ1-5	TRBD1	CASNRGTGGEGNQPQHF	TGTGCCAGTAACCGCGGGACAGGGGGCGAAGGAAATCAGCCCCAGCATTTT
-	TRBV4-1	TRBJ2-7	-	CASSQPQADYEQYF	TGCGCCAGCAGCCAACCCCAGGCTGATTACGAGCAGTACTTC
-	TRBV29-1	TRBJ2-7	-	CSVSVRSYEQYF	TGCAGCGTCAGCGTACGCTCCTACGAGCAGTACTTC
-	TRBV5-1	TRBJ2-7	TRBD2	CASSLLTRLAGTGEQYF	TGCGCCAGCAGCTTGCTAACCAGGCTAGCGGGGACGGGGGAGCAGTACTTC
-	TRBV2	TRBJ1-1	-	CASIEGVNTEAFF	TGTGCCAGCATCGAAGGGGTCAACACTGAAGCTTTCTTT
-	TRBV7-2	TRBJ2-1	-	CASRLPYRYNEQFF	TGTGCCAGCAGACTCCCCTACCGGTACAATGAGCAGTTCTTC
-	TRBV7-2	TRBJ1-4	-	CASSLYGAATNEKLFF	TGTGCCAGCAGCTTATATGGAGCTGCAACTAATGAAAAACTGTTTTTT
-	TRBV5-4	TRBJ1-2	TRBD1	CASSLDSRGRGYGYGYTF	TGTGCCAGCAGCTTGGATAGCAGGGGGCGCGGGTACGGCTATGGCTACACCTTC
-	TRBV10-1	TRBJ2-7	-	CASSESQGPVEQYF	TGCGCCAGCAGTGAGTCGCAGGGGCCGGTCGAGCAGTACTTC
-	TRBV4-2	TRBJ2-5	TRBD2	CASSQRLAGDPGETQYF	TGTGCCAGCAGCCAACGACTAGCGGGAGATCCGGGGGAGACCCAGTACTTC
-	TRBV6-1	TRBJ1-2	TRBD1	CASSVQGGDGYTF	TGTGCCAGCAGTGTACAGGGGGGGGATGGCTACACCTTC